A single sample gave rise to the 18 T cell receptor beta chains below, sequenced in a study of cytomegalovirus exposure and HLA in healthy donors. Amplification used 60 Vbeta primers and 13 Jbeta primers. TCRdb's copy holds only in-frame clones and misses some; the assay was immunoSEQ multiplex PCR. The data hold tens of thousands of clones, with 78% observed a single time. The sequencing sample was made of PBMCs. The receptors stem from a man aged 35 to 55 in good health and CMV-seronegative.

The chain carries TRBV6-1 and TRBJ1-2, with TRBD1 identical over 12 bases. CDR1 and CDR2 (germline): MNHNS, SASEGT. V was pared by 4 bases and J by 4 bases, with 7 bases of the junction left unmatched. The CDR3 spans 16 residues. CDR3 nucleotides: TGTGCCAGCAGTGCCCTGGGACAGGGGGCGCCCTATGGCTACACCTTC. Amino acid sequence: CASSALGQGAPYGYTF.

This chain links TRBV18 with TRBJ2-1, with TRBD1 identical over 8 bases. Germline loops: CDR1 KGHSH, CDR2 LQKENI. V lost 3 bases and J lost 10; bases outside the gene matches: 14. CDR3 length: 16 residues. The CDR3 bases are TGTGCCAGCTCACCCCAGGGGGCCGGTTTTATCAGGGAGCAGTTCTTC. Translation gives CASSPQGAGFIREQFF.

This chain joins TRBV25-1 and TRBJ1-2; no reliable D call. The germline CDR1 and CDR2 sequences are MGHDK and SYGVNS. This CDR3 is built from 15 residues. V was clipped by 4 bases and J by 3 bases, with 15 bases between them. The CDR3 coding sequence is TGTGCCAGCAGTGGGGCGGGCAGCGTGGACTATGGCTACACCTTC. This sequence encodes CASSGAGSVDYGYTF.

This sequence joins TRBV20-1 and TRBJ2-7; 7 bases fit TRBD1. The CDR3 is made up of 11 amino acids. Germline CDR1 is DFQATT and CDR2 is SNEGSKA (reference sequence). V lost 8 bases and J lost 6; bases outside the gene matches: 7. CDR3 protein: CSTTRTGEQYF. The CDR3 region has the DNA TGCAGTACCACCAGGACAGGCGAGCAGTACTTC.

The chain has TRBV15 and TRBJ2-7; D might be TRBD2 (5 bases). Trimming shortened V by 1 base and J by 3 bases, and 7 bases separated the two germline ends. The CDR3 length is 13 residues. CDR1 is LNHNV, CDR2 YYDKDF, per germline (reference sequence). CDR3 in amino acids: CATSRGGDYEQYF. The CDR3 region has the DNA TGTGCCACCAGCAGAGGGGGAGACTACGAGCAGTACTTC.

V usage is TRBV5-3 and J usage is TRBJ1-2; 8 nucleotides match TRBD1. TRBV5-3 counts as an open reading frame of uncertain function. Unmatched junction bases numbered 10, after V lost 3 bases and J lost 6 bases. The CDR3 has 15 amino acids. The DNA for the CDR3 is TGTGCCAGAAGCTCTCGGACAGGGACAGGAGATGGCTACACCTTC. Residues: CARSSRTGTGDGYTF.

The gene calls are TRBV6-4 and TRBJ2-2, with D tentatively TRBD1 (6 bases). Trimming stripped 6 bases from V and 6 bases from J, with 8 bases between. Germline V gene lookup returns CDR1 MRHNA and CDR2 SNTAGT. This CDR3 region has 12 residues. CDR3 coding DNA: TGTGCCAGCAGAGGACAGCCCGGGGAGCTGTTTTTT. It is translated as CASRGQPGELFF.

The chain is built from TRBV2 and TRBJ2-5, with TRBD1 matching over 7 bases. This CDR3 has 15 residues. After removal of 5 bases from V and 0 bases from J, the junction contained 6 bases not matched to a gene. CDR1 and CDR2 from the germline V gene are SNHLY and FYNNEI. For the CDR3, the DNA is TGTGCCAGCAGTAGGGGTGACAGGGACCAAGAGACCCAGTACTTC. Residues: CASSRGDRDQETQYF.

The chain links TRBV5-1 to TRBJ2-5; TRBD1 aligns across 9 bases. The germline CDR1 and CDR2 sequences are SGHRS and YFSETQ. The J segment lost 5 bases and the V segment lost 4 bases, leaving 6 bases of the junction unmatched. The CDR3 loop spans 14 amino acids. The CDR3 loop is CASSPQGAMETQYF. As DNA, the CDR3 is TGCGCCAGCAGCCCACAGGGGGCCATGGAGACCCAGTACTTC. Using reference TRBV5-1 and TRBJ2-5 for the parts outside the CDR3, the full variable domain is KAGVTQTPRYLIKTRGQQVTLSCSPISGHRSVSWYQQTPGQGLQFLFEYFSETQRNKGNFPGRFSGRQFSNSRSEMNVSTLELGDSALYLCASSPQGAMETQYFGPGTRLLVL.

The chain carries TRBV27 and TRBJ2-1; TRBD2 matches at 8 bases. The V and J ends lost 10 bases and 5 bases, in that order; junction bases with no gene match: 13. This CDR3 comprises 15 residues. CDR1 is MNHEY and CDR2 is SMNVEV in the germline V gene (reference sequence). Here the CDR3 reads CATSPGLGFNNEQFF. The CDR3 DNA sequence: TGTGCCACAAGTCCGGGACTAGGCTTTAACAATGAGCAGTTCTTC.

This clone occurred once. The CDR3 nucleotides are TGTGCCAGTAGTCACCGTCAGGAGACCCAGTACTTC. Its translation is CASSHRQETQYF. This chain joins TRBV19 and TRBJ2-5; D is unclear. This CDR3 contains 12 residues. CDR1 is LNHDA, CDR2 SQIVND, per germline (reference sequence). V was clipped by 5 bases and J by 5 bases, with 9 bases between them.

The rearrangement uses TRBV6-6 and TRBJ1-1; TRBD1 is a possible D gene (6 bases). This CDR3 is 16 amino acids long. Per the germline V gene, CDR1 is MNHNY and CDR2 is SVGAGI (reference sequence). Trimming took off 0 bases at V and 0 bases at J, with 11 bases between the two ends. The CDR3 DNA follows: TGTGCCAGCAGTTACTCGACAGGAAACATGAACACTGAAGCTTTCTTT. Amino acid sequence: CASSYSTGNMNTEAFF.

This clone appeared a single time. The rearrangement uses TRBV19 and TRBJ1-3, with no clear D. This CDR3 has 15 amino acids. Trimming left V 5 bases short and J 0 bases short, with 11 bases between. Germline values: CDR1 LNHDA, CDR2 SQIVND (reference sequence). CDR3 sequence reads: CASSRRHDSGNTIYF. CDR3 coding DNA: TGTGCCAGTAGTCGTCGACATGACTCTGGAAACACCATATATTTT.

The CDR3 DNA follows: TGTGCCAGCAGCTCCGAAGACAGGGCAGACGGCTACACCTTC. The encoded protein is CASSSEDRADGYTF. The genes are TRBV7-9 and TRBJ1-2; 7 bases map to TRBD1. V shed 4 bases and J 8 bases; nucleotides not matched to a gene: 10. Germline V gene data show CDR1 as SEHNR and CDR2 as FQNEAQ (reference sequence). This CDR3 has 14 amino acids.

This clone has a handful of counts. The J gene is TRBJ1-5, the V gene TRBV2; D might be TRBD1 (6 bases). V was cut by 6 bases and J by 5 bases, with 11 bases left in between. This CDR3 comprises 13 residues. Germline V gene sequence: CDR1 SNHLY, CDR2 FYNNEI. In DNA form, the CDR3 reads TGTGCCAGCAGCACAGGGATTTATCAGCCCCAGCATTTT. Translation: CASSTGIYQPQHF. The full variable domain, rest sourced from reference TRBV2 and TRBJ1-5, is EPEVTQTPSHQVTQMGQEVILRCVPISNHLYFYWYRQILGQKVEFLVSFYNNEISEKSEIFDDQFSVERPDGSNFTLKIRSTKLEDSAMYFCASSTGIYQPQHFGDGTRLSIL.

The rearrangement joins TRBV7-2 to TRBJ2-3; 11 bases line up with TRBD2. Trimming removed 2 bases from V and 1 base from J; junction bases left unmatched: 8. This CDR3 spans 18 amino acids. Germline assignment: CDR1 SGHTA and CDR2 FQGNSA. The CDR3 reads CASSLSLAGGRGTDTQYF. The CDR3 bases are TGTGCCAGCAGCTTAAGTCTAGCGGGAGGAAGGGGCACAGATACGCAGTATTTT. Using reference TRBV7-2 and TRBJ2-3 for the parts outside the CDR3, the full variable domain is GAGVSQSPSNKVTEKGKDVELRCDPISGHTALYWYRQSLGQGLEFLIYFQGNSAPDKSGLPSDRFSAERTGGSVSTLTIQRTQQEDSAVYLCASSLSLAGGRGTDTQYFGPGTRLTVL.

The V call is TRBV6-5, the J call TRBJ1-3, with D tentatively TRBD1 (6 bases). V lost 0 bases and J lost 4, with 10 bases in between. Germline V gives CDR1 MNHEY, CDR2 SVGAGI. The CDR3 spans 15 residues. The CDR3 nucleotides read TGTGCCAGCAGTTACTCATCAGGGGTAGGAAACACCATATATTTT. It yields the protein CASSYSSGVGNTIYF.

The chain is built from TRBV11-2 and TRBJ2-7; 7 nucleotides agree with TRBD1. V trimming: 3 bases; J trimming: 0 bases; junction bases outside the gene matches: 14. Germline V lookup: CDR1 SGHAT, CDR2 FQNNGV. This CDR3 contains 18 residues. The DNA of the CDR3 is TGTGCCAGCAGCTTCCAACAGACAGGGTCTTCCTACTCCTACGAGCAGTACTTC. It is translated as CASSFQQTGSSYSYEQYF.